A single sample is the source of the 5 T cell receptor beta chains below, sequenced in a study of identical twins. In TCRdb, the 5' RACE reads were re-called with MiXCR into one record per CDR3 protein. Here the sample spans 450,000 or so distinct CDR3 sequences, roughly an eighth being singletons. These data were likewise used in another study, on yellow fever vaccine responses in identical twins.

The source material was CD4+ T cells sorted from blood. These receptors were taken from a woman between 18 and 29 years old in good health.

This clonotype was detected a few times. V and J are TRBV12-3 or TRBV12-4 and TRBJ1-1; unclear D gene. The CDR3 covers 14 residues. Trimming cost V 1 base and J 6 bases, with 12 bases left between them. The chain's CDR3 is CASSLGGWVSEAFF. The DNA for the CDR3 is TGTGCCAGCAGTTTAGGAGGGTGGGTCTCTGAAGCTTTCTTT.

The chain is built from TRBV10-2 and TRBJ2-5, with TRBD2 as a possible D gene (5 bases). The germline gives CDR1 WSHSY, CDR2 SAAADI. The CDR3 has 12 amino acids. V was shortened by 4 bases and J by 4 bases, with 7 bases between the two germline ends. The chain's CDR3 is CASSVARETQYF. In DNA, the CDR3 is TGCGCCAGCAGTGTAGCGAGAGAGACCCAGTACTTC.

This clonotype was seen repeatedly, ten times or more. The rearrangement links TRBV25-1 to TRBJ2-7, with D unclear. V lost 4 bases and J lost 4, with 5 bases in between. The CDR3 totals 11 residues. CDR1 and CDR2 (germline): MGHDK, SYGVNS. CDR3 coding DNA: TGTGCCAGCAGTGTTTGGTACGAGCAGTACTTC. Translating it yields CASSVWYEQYF.

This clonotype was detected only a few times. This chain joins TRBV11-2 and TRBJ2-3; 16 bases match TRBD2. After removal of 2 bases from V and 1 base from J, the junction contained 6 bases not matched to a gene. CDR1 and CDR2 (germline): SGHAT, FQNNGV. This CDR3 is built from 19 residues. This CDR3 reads CASSLKVGTSGGGTDTQYF. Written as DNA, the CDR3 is TGTGCCAGCAGCTTAAAGGTCGGGACTAGCGGGGGGGGCACAGATACGCAGTATTTT. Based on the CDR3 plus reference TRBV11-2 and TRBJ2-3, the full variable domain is EAGVAQSPRYKIIEKRQSVAFWCNPISGHATLYWYQQILGQGPKLLIQFQNNGVVDDSQLPKDRFSAERLKGVDSTLKIQPAKLEDSAVYLCASSLKVGTSGGGTDTQYFGPGTRLTVL.

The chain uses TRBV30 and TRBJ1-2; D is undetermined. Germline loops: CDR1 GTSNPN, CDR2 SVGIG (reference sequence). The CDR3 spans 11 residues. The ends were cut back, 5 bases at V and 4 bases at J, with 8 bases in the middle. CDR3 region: CAWGGRYGYTF. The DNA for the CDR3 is TGTGCCTGGGGCGGACGCTATGGCTACACCTTC.